This TCR beta chain emerged from a study of graft-versus-host responses after intestinal transplantation listed by TCRdb under 2021. Regarding the research as a whole: The transplants that recipients received were multivisceral, liver-intestinal, or isolated intestinal. Of the roughly 23 intestinal transplant recipients enrolled in the cohort, one of whom was a retransplant, a few patients without pretransplant specimens were excluded. Donor T cell macrochimerism was defined as a peak of at least 4% donor T cells among recipient peripheral blood mononuclear cells. Graft-versus-host and host-versus-graft alloreactive T cell clones were tracked in the graft, circulation and bone marrow after intestinal transplantation using bulk TCR-beta CDR3 sequencing. All recipients received anti-thymocyte globulin induction followed by maintenance tacrolimus and steroids for approximately 3 years. Samples from a few later patients were sequenced in-house on an Illumina MiSeq with MiXCR processing rather than by the commercial service. Alloreactive clones were identified by sequencing pre-transplant mixed lymphocyte reaction products and comparing these products with unstimulated pre-transplant donor and recipient T cells. Results and caveats for the whole study, not just this receptor: Early after transplant, peak levels of circulating GvH clones were found to be associated with declines in HvG clones. Patients with donor T cell macrochimerism had high GvH to HvG T cell clonal ratios in their allografts. The relatively low number and heterogeneity of intestinal transplant patients limited the conclusions. GvH clones were detected in recipient bone marrow, and some of these GvH clones were observed earlier in ileal mucosa or blood, consistent with an intestinal mucosal origin.

Blood samples were collected up to 4 times in the first month after transplant and then at least monthly when available. Library prep was done by the immunoSEQ multiplex PCR assay. Adaptive Biotechnologies carried out high-throughput TCR-beta CDR3 sequencing of genomic DNA for most patients. Turning to the authors' computational methods: TCR sequencing data were retrieved from Adaptive's ImmunoSEQ software for around 20 patients, whereas three other patients were processed with MiXCR and VDJtools. Because the origin of CDR3 nucleotide sequences shared between donor and recipient could not be assigned, those sequences were removed. To be classed as alloreactive, a clone needed at least 2-fold expansion over unstimulated cells and a minimum CFSE-low frequency of 0.002% (template counts) or 0.001% (read counts). Mappable clones were those detected in sequenced pre-transplant spleen, lymph node, or MLR CFSE-low populations of the donor or recipient. Cumulative frequency of alloreactive clones was calculated as a percentage of all sequences weighted by copy number. TCRdb limited this immuneACCESS table to in-frame rearrangements with V and J called. A share of clones is missing; checked studies link under half to unresolved V genes, and the rest is unexplained. V and J calls and clone size follow that table, whereas D and trimming were derived from the DNA. This sample has fewer than 30,000 clones in its table, and 87% of those were observed once. The top ten constitute 11% of the sample.

The sample holds one count of this clone. Its binding antigen is unknown. No much larger clone exists at a distance of one base, and base qualities are not known. The input for sequencing was PBMCs, taken around 62 weeks after intestinal transplantation. This TCR was sampled from a human patient who received an intestinal transplant, so some T cells may come from the graft donor.

The nucleotides are TGTGCCAGCAGTTACTCAAGCGGGAGCTCCTACAATGAGCAGTTCTTC. Translated, it gives CASSYSSGSSYNEQFF. The rearrangement joined TRBV6-5 to TRBJ2-1, with 8 bases aligning to TRBD2. Inclusive of the bounding cysteine and phenylalanine, the CDR3 is 16 residues long. The retained sequence is limited to the CDR3, 48 bases, with the frame set at the first base. V ends up 0 bases short and J 0 bases short, with an unmatched junction base count of 1. Reading the germline V gene gives CDR1 MNHEY and CDR2 SVGAGI.